The 27 T cell receptor beta chains given below trace back to one sample, sequenced in a study of T-cell reconstitution after alpha-beta-depleted transplantation in children. Unique molecular identifiers were incorporated when the TCRbeta library was constructed. Via MiXCR, TCRdb re-called the PCR reads, giving one row per CDR3 protein. The data show about 130,000 distinct CDR3 sequences, around 9.8% seen once. The input for sequencing was PBMCs, mostly from graft donor cells, taken 180 days after TCRalphabeta/CD19-depleted stem cell transplant. These receptors all stem from a girl less than two years old who had a stem cell transplant for combined immunodeficiency, so the T cells may come from the graft donor.

The V and J genes are TRBV4-3 and TRBJ2-5; 9 nucleotides align to TRBD2. From germline, CDR1 is LGHNA and CDR2 YSLEER. Losses at the gene ends were 0 bases for V and 4 bases for J; bases not matched to a gene: 9. The CDR3 contains 17 residues. Here the CDR3 DNA reads TGCGCCAGCAGCCAAGATAGGCGGGGGGGCCTGTCAGAGACCCAGTACTTC. Translating it yields CASSQDRRGGLSETQYF.

The chain recombines TRBV10-3 with TRBJ2-3; 7 positions agree with TRBD2. The CDR3 is made up of 14 amino acids. V shed 2 bases, J shed 5 bases, and the junction held 4 bases outside the gene matches. CDR1 and CDR2 from the germline V gene are ENHRY and SYGVKD. CDR3 loop: CAISERTRRDTQYF. CDR3 DNA: TGTGCCATCAGTGAGCGGACTAGGAGAGATACGCAGTATTTT.

This clonotype was observed at least ten times. The V and J genes are TRBV7-9 and TRBJ2-3; D uncertain. The CDR3 covers 14 residues. V gave up 1 base and J gave up 3 bases, with 8 bases separating them. Germline V gives CDR1 SEHNR, CDR2 FQNEAQ (reference sequence). In DNA, the CDR3 is TGTGCCAGCAGCTTAGTAGCAGGTACAGATACGCAGTATTTT. Its translation is CASSLVAGTDTQYF.

The chain links TRBV20-1 to TRBJ2-1; D uncertain. Trimming took 3 bases from V and 7 from J, leaving 22 bases between them. The CDR3 has 16 residues. Germline CDR1 is DFQATT and CDR2 is SNEGSKA (reference sequence). The CDR3 loop reads CSASSLLEASVNEQFF. In DNA, the CDR3 is TGCAGTGCTAGCTCCCTGCTAGAGGCGTCGGTGAATGAGCAGTTCTTC.

Only a few counts were recorded for this clonotype. The chain recombines TRBV7-2 with TRBJ2-7; D not resolved. This CDR3 comprises 15 residues. V was cut by 0 bases and J by 2 bases, with 11 bases left in between. Germline CDR1 and CDR2: SGHTA and FQGNSA. DNA for the CDR3: TGTGCCAGCAGCTTAGCGGGCAGGACGCCCTACGAGCAGTACTTC. Its protein product is CASSLAGRTPYEQYF.

V gene TRBV10-3 combines with J gene TRBJ2-1, with TRBD2 as a possible D gene (6 bases). CDR3 length: 13 amino acids. The germline V gene encodes CDR1 ENHRY and CDR2 SYGVKD. V gave up 3 bases and J gave up 9 bases, with 12 bases separating them. The CDR3 is CAISEGGTGEQFF. The CDR3 region has the DNA TGTGCCATCAGTGAAGGAGGGACGGGTGAGCAGTTCTTC.

V gene TRBV18 combines with J gene TRBJ2-4; no firm D call. V lost 0 bases and J 1 base, leaving 13 bases between the germline ends. The germline gives CDR1 KGHSH, CDR2 LQKENI. There are 17 residues in the CDR3. CDR3 region: CASSPPQVARAKNIQYF. The CDR3 region has the DNA TGTGCCAGCTCACCACCTCAGGTCGCGCGGGCCAAAAACATTCAGTACTTC. Variable domain in full (rest from reference TRBV18 and TRBJ2-4): NAGVMQNPRHLVRRRGQEARLRCSPMKGHSHVYWYRQLPEEGLKFMVYLQKENIIDESGMPKERFSAEFPKEGPSILRIQQVVRGDSAAYFCASSPPQVARAKNIQYFGAGTRLSVL.

This clonotype has only a few counts. V is TRBV5-1 and J is TRBJ2-7; 8 positions agree with TRBD1. V gave up 0 bases and J gave up 2 bases; unmatched junction bases: 1. Germline V lookup: CDR1 SGHRS, CDR2 YFSETQ. The CDR3 is 14 amino acids. The chain's CDR3 is CASSLGGQAYEQYF. The DNA of the CDR3 is TGCGCCAGCAGCTTGGGGGGACAGGCCTACGAGCAGTACTTC.

This clonotype was observed a few times. The CDR3 here is CASSQERLAGVVYEQYF. CDR3 coding DNA: TGCGCCAGCAGCCAAGAAAGGCTAGCGGGAGTGGTGTACGAGCAGTACTTC. The V gene is TRBV4-3, the J gene TRBJ2-7; 10 bases line up with TRBD2. The junction had 9 bases not matched to a gene; V was cut back by 0 bases and J by 4 bases. The CDR3 contains 17 residues. The V gene's germline CDR1 is LGHNA and CDR2 YSLEER.

This clonotype was observed a few times. V and J are TRBV6-6 and TRBJ2-5; a weak D match, TRBD2 (6 bases). The germline V gene encodes CDR1 MNHNY and CDR2 SVGAGI (reference sequence). The CDR3 is made up of 12 amino acids. Trimming took 2 bases from V and 7 from J, leaving 8 bases between them. CDR3 nucleotides: TGTGCCAGCAGTTACGGGGAGGCGACCCAGTACTTC. It is translated as CASSYGEATQYF.

V is TRBV5-5 and J is TRBJ1-1, with a tentative D call TRBD1 (6 bases). The V end was cut by 0 bases, the J end by 5 bases, with 11 bases between. Per the germline V gene, CDR1 is SGHKS and CDR2 is YYEKEE (reference sequence). The CDR3 spans 14 residues. CDR3 loop: CASSLVPGQTEAFF. As DNA, the CDR3 is TGTGCCAGCAGCTTGGTGCCAGGACAGACTGAAGCTTTCTTT.

The V call is TRBV30, the J call TRBJ2-2; D is possibly TRBD1 (5 bases). Trimming shortened V by 2 bases and J by 5 bases, and 12 bases separated the two germline ends. The CDR3 has 14 residues. The germline V gene encodes CDR1 GTSNPN and CDR2 SVGIG (reference sequence). This CDR3 is CAWSPQGVTGELFF. CDR3 nucleotides: TGTGCCTGGAGTCCACAAGGGGTGACCGGGGAGCTGTTTTTT.

The rearrangement joins TRBV6-1 to TRBJ2-3; 10 positions agree with TRBD2. The CDR3 is 15 amino acids. The V segment lost 7 bases and the J segment 2 bases; nucleotides outside the gene matches: 6. Germline assignment: CDR1 MNHNS and CDR2 SASEGT. The CDR3 DNA reads as TGTGCCAGCACCTTTAGCGGGAGGCCCACAGATACGCAGTATTTT. Amino acid sequence: CASTFSGRPTDTQYF.

The chain carries TRBV3-1 and TRBJ1-2; D unresolved. The CDR3 covers 14 residues. V shed 5 bases and J shed 3 bases, with 13 bases lying between them. Germline CDR1 reads LGHDT; CDR2 reads YNNKEL (reference sequence). In DNA form, the CDR3 reads TGTGCCAGCAGCTCGATCAACCTTGACTATGGCTACACCTTC. Protein sequence: CASSSINLDYGYTF. The variable domain in full, completed from reference TRBV3-1 and TRBJ1-2, reads DTAVSQTPKYLVTQMGNDKSIKCEQNLGHDTMYWYKQDSKKFLKIMFSYNNKELIINETVPNRFSPKSPDKAHLNLHINSLELGDSAVYFCASSSINLDYGYTFGSGTRLTVV.

This clonotype was seen a handful of times. V gene TRBV12-3 or TRBV12-4 combines with J gene TRBJ2-3; D gene unclear. This CDR3 region has 13 residues. V lost 5 bases, J lost 7 bases, and 13 bases lay in between. The CDR3 protein is CASSTRPLNTQYF. The CDR3 nucleotides read TGTGCCAGCAGTACCCGACCGCTTAATACGCAGTATTTT.

At least ten counts were recorded for this clonotype. The CDR3 region has the DNA TGTGCCAGCAGTCCTTTTTTCAATGAGCAGTTCTTC. Its protein product is CASSPFFNEQFF. The rearrangement links TRBV28 to TRBJ2-1; D is ambiguous. Germline V gives CDR1 MDHEN, CDR2 SYDVKM. The CDR3 contains 12 residues. V was clipped by 5 bases and J by 6 bases, with 8 bases between them.

This clonotype appeared many times. This chain links TRBV15 with TRBJ2-5; tentatively, D is TRBD1 (6 bases). From germline, CDR1 is LNHNV and CDR2 YYDKDF (reference sequence). This CDR3 contains 18 residues. Trimming stripped 0 bases from V and 4 bases from J, with 21 bases between. Written as DNA, the CDR3 is TGTGCCACCAGCAGAGATAGATCGGGCGGTACCAGGGGAGAGACCCAGTACTTC. Residues: CATSRDRSGGTRGETQYF.

V gene TRBV6-5 combines with J gene TRBJ2-7; perhaps D is TRBD1 or TRBD2 (6 bases each). The CDR3 has 16 amino acids. V lost 3 bases and J lost 6, with 21 bases in between. Germline CDR1 MNHEY, CDR2 SVGAGI. The CDR3 region has the DNA TGTGCCAGCAGTTATGCCGGATTAGCGGAAGGGGGCGAGCAGTACTTC. The encoded protein is CASSYAGLAEGGEQYF.

This clonotype has just a few counts. The CDR3 DNA is TGTGCCAGCAGTGAAGGAGCTATAGGGGTAGGGACTGAAGCTTTCTTT. This encodes CASSEGAIGVGTEAFF. This chain connects TRBV6-1 to TRBJ1-1; possible D gene TRBD1, 5 bases. Trimming stripped 1 base from V and 5 bases from J, with 17 bases between. Germline V gives CDR1 MNHNS, CDR2 SASEGT. There are 16 residues in the CDR3.

This clonotype was detected only a few times. The V call is TRBV7-8, the J call TRBJ2-1, with 10 bases matching TRBD1. The CDR3 extends over 15 amino acids. Germline CDR1 is SGHVS and CDR2 is FQNEAQ. Trimming cost V 5 bases and J 6 bases; bases outside gene matches: 7. The CDR3 sequence is CASSGRTGGLNEQFF. In nucleotides, the CDR3 is TGTGCCAGCAGCGGACGGACAGGGGGGCTCAATGAGCAGTTCTTC.

This clonotype has ten or more counts. The DNA for the CDR3 is TGTGCCAGCAGATCGGGGGAGGGCACTGAAGCTTTCTTT. Translation gives CASRSGEGTEAFF. The chain uses TRBV12-3 or TRBV12-4 and TRBJ1-1; a weak D match, TRBD1 (5 bases). V lost 6 bases, J lost 4 bases, and 12 bases lay in between. This CDR3 contains 13 residues.

This clonotype has more than one count but fewer than ten. The chain's CDR3 is CASSPPRGDSTEAFF. Here the CDR3 DNA reads TGTGCCAGCTCACCACCGAGGGGCGATTCCACTGAAGCTTTCTTT. The chain employs TRBV18 and TRBJ1-1, with D tentatively TRBD1 (5 bases). V was trimmed by 0 bases and J by 4 bases, leaving 12 bases between them. This CDR3 is built from 15 residues. CDR1 and CDR2 (germline): KGHSH, LQKENI.

As for this clonotype: At one boundary the junction diverges from the germline segment, which might be a read error. J is TRBJ1-4 and V is TRBV11-2; the D gene is possibly TRBD1 (6 bases). The CDR3 totals 13 residues. Germline V CDR1 and CDR2: SGHAT, FQNNGV. The CDR3 loop reads CASSANRAGKLFF. The DNA of the CDR3 is TGTGCCAGCAGCGCCAACAGGGCGGGAAAACTGTTTTTC. Using reference TRBV11-2 and TRBJ1-4 for the parts outside the CDR3, the full variable domain is EAGVAQSPRYKIIEKRQSVAFWCNPISGHATLYWYQQILGQGPKLLIQFQNNGVVDDSQLPKDRFSAERLKGVDSTLKIQPAKLEDSAVYLCASSANRAGKLFFGSGTQLSVL.

This clonotype was observed a handful of times. This sequence joins TRBV5-1 and TRBJ2-7; 7 bases fit TRBD2. The germline V gene encodes CDR1 SGHRS and CDR2 YFSETQ. V was clipped by 2 bases and J by 2 bases; unmatched bases: 4. This CDR3 comprises 14 residues. The CDR3 DNA reads as TGCGCCAGCAGCTTTTATGGGGGGGCCTACGAGCAGTACTTC. Protein product: CASSFYGGAYEQYF.

For this clonotype: An end of the junction differs from the germline gene, which may be a read error. The J gene is TRBJ2-6, the V gene TRBV20-1; 7 bases line up with TRBD1. Germline CDR1 is DFQATT and CDR2 is SNEGSKA (reference sequence). The CDR3 is 15 amino acids. The CDR3: CSASKGAPGANGLTF. In nucleotides, the CDR3 is TGCAGTGCTAGCAAGGGGGCGCCTGGGGCCAACGGCCTGACTTTC.

This chain links TRBV18 with TRBJ2-7; D gene uncertain. The V end was cut by 3 bases, the J end by 3 bases, with 15 bases between. The CDR3 has 15 residues. From germline, CDR1 is KGHSH and CDR2 LQKENI. This CDR3 reads CASSPNRVKFYEQYF. The CDR3 DNA is TGTGCCAGCTCACCGAATCGAGTAAAGTTCTACGAGCAGTACTTC.

The rearrangement joins TRBV5-5 to TRBJ2-5; TRBD1 might be the D (5 bases). CDR3 length: 13 residues. V was pared by 2 bases and J by 4 bases, with 9 bases between. Germline V gives CDR1 SGHKS, CDR2 YYEKEE (reference sequence). CDR3 DNA sequence: TGTGCCAGCAGCTTACAGGATGGAGAGACCCAGTACTTC. The encoded protein is CASSLQDGETQYF.